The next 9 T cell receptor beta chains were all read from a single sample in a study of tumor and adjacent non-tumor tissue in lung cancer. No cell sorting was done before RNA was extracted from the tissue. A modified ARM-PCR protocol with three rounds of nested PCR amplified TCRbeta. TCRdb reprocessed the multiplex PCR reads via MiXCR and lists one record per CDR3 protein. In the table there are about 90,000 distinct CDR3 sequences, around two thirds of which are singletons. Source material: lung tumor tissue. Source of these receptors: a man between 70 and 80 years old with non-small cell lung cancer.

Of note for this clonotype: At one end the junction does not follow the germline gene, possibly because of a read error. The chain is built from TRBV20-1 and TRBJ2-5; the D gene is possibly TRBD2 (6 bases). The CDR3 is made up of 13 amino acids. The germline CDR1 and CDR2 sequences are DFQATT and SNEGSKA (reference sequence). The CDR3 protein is CNASGDLAESQYF. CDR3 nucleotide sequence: TGCAATGCTAGTGGGGACTTAGCTGAGTCCCAGTACTTC.

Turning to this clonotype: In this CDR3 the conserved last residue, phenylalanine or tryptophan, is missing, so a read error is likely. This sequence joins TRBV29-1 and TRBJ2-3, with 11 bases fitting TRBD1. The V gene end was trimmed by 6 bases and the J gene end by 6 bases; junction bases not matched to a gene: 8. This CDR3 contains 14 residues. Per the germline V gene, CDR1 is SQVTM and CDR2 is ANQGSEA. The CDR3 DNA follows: TGCAGCGTCAGGGGACAGGGGGACGCCGATACGCAGTATTAT. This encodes CSVRGQGDADTQYY.

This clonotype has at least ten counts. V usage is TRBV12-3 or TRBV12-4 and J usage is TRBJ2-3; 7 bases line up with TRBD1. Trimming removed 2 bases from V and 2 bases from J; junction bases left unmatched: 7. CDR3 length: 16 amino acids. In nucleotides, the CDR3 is TGTGCCAGCAGTTTATCGGTGACAGGGTCCACAGATACGCAGTATTTT. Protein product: CASSLSVTGSTDTQYF.

This chain's CDR3 is CSVLTDDSYNEQFF. The CDR3 bases are TGCAGCGTTCTTACCGACGACTCTTACAATGAGCAGTTCTTC. The V gene is TRBV29-1, the J gene TRBJ2-1; D gene unclear. CDR1 and CDR2 (germline): SQVTM, ANQGSEA. Trimming pared 5 bases from V and 4 bases from J, leaving 15 bases between. This CDR3 is built from 14 residues.

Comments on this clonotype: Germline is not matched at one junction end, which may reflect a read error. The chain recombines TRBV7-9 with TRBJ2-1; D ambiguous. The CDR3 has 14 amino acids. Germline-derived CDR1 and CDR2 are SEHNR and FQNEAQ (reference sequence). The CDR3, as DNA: TGTGCCAGCAGCTTCCGGAGCTCCTGCAATGAGCAGTTCTTC. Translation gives CASSFRSSCNEQFF.

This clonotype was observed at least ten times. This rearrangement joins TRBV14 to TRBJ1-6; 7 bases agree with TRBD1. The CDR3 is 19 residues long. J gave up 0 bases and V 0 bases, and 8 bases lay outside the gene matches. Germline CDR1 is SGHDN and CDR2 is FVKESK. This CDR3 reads CASSQDNRGLSSYNSPLHF. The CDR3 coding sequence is TGTGCCAGCAGCCAAGATAACAGGGGCTTGAGCTCCTATAATTCACCCCTCCACTTT.

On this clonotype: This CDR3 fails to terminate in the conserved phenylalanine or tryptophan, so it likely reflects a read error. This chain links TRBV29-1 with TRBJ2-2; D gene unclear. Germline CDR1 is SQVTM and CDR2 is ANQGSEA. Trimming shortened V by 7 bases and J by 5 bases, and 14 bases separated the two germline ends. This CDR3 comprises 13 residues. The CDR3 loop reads CSADVKNTGELFS. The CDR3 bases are TGCAGCGCTGATGTGAAGAATACCGGGGAGCTGTTTTCT.

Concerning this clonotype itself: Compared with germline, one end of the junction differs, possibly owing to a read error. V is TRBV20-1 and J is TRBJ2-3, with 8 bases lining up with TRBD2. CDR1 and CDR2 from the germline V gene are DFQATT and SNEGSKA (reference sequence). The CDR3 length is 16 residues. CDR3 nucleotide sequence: TGCAGTGCTAGGCCCGCTGGAAAGCGGGAGACAGATACGCAATATTTT. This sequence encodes CSARPAGKRETDTQYF.

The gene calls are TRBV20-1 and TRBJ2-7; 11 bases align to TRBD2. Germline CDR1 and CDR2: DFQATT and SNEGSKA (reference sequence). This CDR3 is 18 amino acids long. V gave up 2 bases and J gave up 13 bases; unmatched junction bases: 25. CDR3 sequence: CSARILTGRGLAAYAQYF. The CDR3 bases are TGCAGTGCTAGAATCCTGACAGGGCGGGGACTAGCGGCCTACGCGCAATACTTC.